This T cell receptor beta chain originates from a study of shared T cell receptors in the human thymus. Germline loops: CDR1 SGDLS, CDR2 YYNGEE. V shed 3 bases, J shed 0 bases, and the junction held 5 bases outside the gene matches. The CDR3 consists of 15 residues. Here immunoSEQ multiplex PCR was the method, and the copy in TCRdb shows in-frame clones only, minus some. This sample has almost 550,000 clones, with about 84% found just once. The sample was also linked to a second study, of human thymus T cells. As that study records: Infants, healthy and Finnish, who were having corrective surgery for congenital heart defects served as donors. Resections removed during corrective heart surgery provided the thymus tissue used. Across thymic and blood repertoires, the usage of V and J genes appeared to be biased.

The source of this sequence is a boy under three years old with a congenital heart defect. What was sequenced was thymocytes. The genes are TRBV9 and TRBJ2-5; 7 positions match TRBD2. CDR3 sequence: CASSESTSDQETQYF. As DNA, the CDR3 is TGTGCCAGCAGCGAAAGCACTAGCGACCAAGAGACCCAGTACTTC. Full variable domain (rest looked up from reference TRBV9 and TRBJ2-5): DSGVTQTPKHLITATGQRVTLRCSPRSGDLSVYWYQQSLDQGLQFLIQYYNGEERAKGNILERFSAQQFPDLHSELNLSSLELGDSALYFCASSESTSDQETQYFGPGTRLLVL.